The rows below give T cell receptor beta chains drawn from one sample of a study of T cell responses to AZD1222 COVID-19 vaccine. Only in-frame clones appear in the TCRdb table, and some are missing; sequencing was by immunoSEQ multiplex PCR. The sample includes approximately 68,000 clones, around 90% of them seen just once. This specimen consisted of peripheral blood, obtained on day 0 of AZD1222 vaccination. The receptors were gathered from an adult in good health. Each CDR3 is given with its conserved first and last residue. D genes are given only for firm matches. The size field is filled for only some rows; it gives once, few, many or a size class.

TRBV19	TRBD1	-	TRBJ1-1	TGTGCCAGTAGAAGGACAGGGGGAGTAGAAGCTTTCTTT	CASRRTGGVEAFF
TRBV5-4	-	-	TRBJ2-3	TGTGCCAGCAGCCCGGGACTCAAAACGGATACGCAGTATTTT	CASSPGLKTDTQYF
TRBV6-1	-	-	TRBJ1-3	TGTGCCAGCAGCCAGCGCTCTGGAAACACCATATATTTT	CASSQRSGNTIYF
TRBV2	-	-	TRBJ1-5	TGTGCCAGCAAATCGAGGGAAGGGACAAGTAATCAGCCCCAGCATTTT	CASKSREGTSNQPQHF
TRBV2	TRBD1	-	TRBJ2-4	TGTGCCAGCAGTGCACTCGGACCGGGACAGGGGATTCAGTACTTC	CASSALGPGQGIQYF
TRBV2	-	-	TRBJ2-7	TGTGCCAGCGACATCGAGGGGCCTTACGAGCAGTACTTC	CASDIEGPYEQYF
TRBV19	-	-	TRBJ2-3	TGTGCCAGTAGTATAGGGGCGGACACGGTCGATACGCAGTATTTT	CASSIGADTVDTQYF
TRBV15	-	once	TRBJ1-5	TGTGCCACCAGCAGGGGGGTCCCGGATCTAGCCGTCGGTAATCAGCCCCAGCATTTT	CATSRGVPDLAVGNQPQHF
TRBV11-2	TRBD2	once	TRBJ2-6	TGTGCCAGCAGAGGACTAGCGGGGGGGCCGAATGGGGCCAACGTCCTGACTTTC	CASRGLAGGPNGANVLTF
TRBV1	-	once	TRBJ1-3	-	CTSSQVFFGPGTGTNSGNTIYF
TRBV28	TRBD2	few	TRBJ2-5	TGTGCCAGCAGCCCTGCCGGGACTATGGAGACCCAGTACTTC	CASSPAGTMETQYF
TRBV19	-	-	TRBJ2-6	TGTGCCAGTACCTTGGGGCTCTCTGGGGCCAACGTCCTGACTTTC	CASTLGLSGANVLTF
TRBV4-1	-	-	TRBJ2-2	TGCGCCAGCAGCTTGCGGGACCTATACACCGGGGAGCTGTTTTTT	CASSLRDLYTGELFF
TRBV5-4	-	-	TRBJ2-2	TGTGCCAGCAGCCACATATTAGGCATGGGGACCGGGGAGCTGTTTTTT	CASSHILGMGTGELFF
TRBV5-1	-	-	TRBJ2-7	TGCGCCAGCAGCTTGGGACAGGCGACGGGGGAGCAGTACTTC	CASSLGQATGEQYF
TRBV5-1	TRBD1	once	TRBJ2-5	TGCGCCAGCAGTGGGACAGCCCAAGAGACCCAGTACTTC	CASSGTAQETQYF
TRBV7-5	-	-	TRBJ1-2	TGTGCCAGAAGCAATGGCTACACCTTC	CARSNGYTF
TRBV30	-	-	TRBJ1-5	TGTGCCTGGGCGGGAGATAGCAATCAGCCCCAGCATTTT	CAWAGDSNQPQHF
TRBV7-3	-	-	TRBJ1-1	TGTGCCAGCAGCCTACAGAGGAACACTGAAGCTTTCTTT	CASSLQRNTEAFF
TRBV5-1	TRBD1	once	TRBJ1-4	TGCGCCAGCAGCTTGTTGACAGGGGGACGATCTAATGAAAAACTGTTTTTT	CASSLLTGGRSNEKLFF
TRBV7-2	-	-	TRBJ2-7	TGTGCCAGCAGCTTATCTCGGGACACTTCCTACGAGCAGTACTTC	CASSLSRDTSYEQYF
TRBV12-5	-	-	TRBJ1-2	TGTGCTAGTGGTCAGGAGACGGGGGGCGTAAGTGGCTACACCTTC	CASGQETGGVSGYTF
TRBV6-5	-	-	TRBJ2-7	TGTGCCAGCCAGACCACCTCCTACGAGCAGTACTTC	CASQTTSYEQYF
TRBV6-5	TRBD1	-	TRBJ1-5	TGTGCCAGCAGTTACAACAGGGGCAGCTATCAGCCCCAGCATTTT	CASSYNRGSYQPQHF
TRBV19	-	-	TRBJ2-2	TGTGCCAGTAGTGCGGGACCGAACACCGGGGAGCTGTTTTTT	CASSAGPNTGELFF
TRBV28	-	-	TRBJ1-2	TGTGCCAGCAGTTCCCAGGGGAACTATGGCTACACCTTC	CASSSQGNYGYTF
TRBV7-2	-	-	TRBJ1-2	TGTGCCAGCAGCTTGGTCCTCACCGGCGTGCTCGTCTATGGCTACACCTTC	CASSLVLTGVLVYGYTF
TRBV19	-	-	TRBJ1-1	TGTGCCAGTAGATACACAGGGAACACTGAAGCTTTCTTT	CASRYTGNTEAFF
TRBV10-1	-	few	TRBJ2-3	TGCGCCAGCAGTGACGTTGGAGATACGCAGTATTTT	CASSDVGDTQYF
TRBV30	-	-	TRBJ1-1	TGTGCCTGGAGTGCCGAAATGAACACTGAAGCTTTCTTT	CAWSAEMNTEAFF
TRBV5-1	TRBD1	-	TRBJ2-1	TGCGCCAGCAGCTTGGATTGGACAGGGGGAAGCAATGAGCAGTTCTTC	CASSLDWTGGSNEQFF
TRBV20-1	-	-	TRBJ2-7	TGCAGTGCTAGTAGACCAGGCCCGGGGACCTACGAGCAGTACTTC	CSASRPGPGTYEQYF
TRBV6-5	TRBD1	-	TRBJ2-7	TGTGCCAGCACCGACGGGACAGGGACTCTCTACGAGCAGTACTTC	CASTDGTGTLYEQYF
TRBV27	TRBD2	-	TRBJ2-3	TGTGCCAGCAGTTTCTCCAGCGGGGGGACCACAGATACGCAGTATTTT	CASSFSSGGTTDTQYF
TRBV2	-	-	TRBJ2-7	TGTGCCAGCACTTTCCGGGTTTCCTACGAGCAGTACTTC	CASTFRVSYEQYF
TRBV5-8	TRBD2	-	TRBJ2-7	TGTGCCAGCAGCTTGGCCTTTGGGCTAGCGGGGGCGATCCTCTACGAGCAGTACTTC	CASSLAFGLAGAILYEQYF